Within the sample, the clone carrying this T cell receptor (beta chain) is medium-sized. Produced via immunoSEQ multiplex PCR; TCRdb's table is partial and in-frame only. This sample has about 53,000 clones; roughly 86% occur once, and the top ten carry roughly 5.8%. The data are from a study of technical replicates of blood from four donors. Per germline, CDR1 LGHNA and CDR2 YNFKEQ. The CDR3 spans 16 residues. The trim removed 5 bases at V and 4 bases at J, leaving 3 bases unmatched. The gene calls are TRBV4-2 and TRBJ2-3; 16 nucleotides agree with TRBD2. The TCR sequence derives from a human donor in good health. Some clones in this sample may be carry-over from other donors' samples. Sequencing was performed on PBMCs. CDR3 sequence reads: CASSFGTSGGADTQYF. CDR3 bases: TGTGCCAGCAGCTTTGGGACTAGCGGGGGGGCAGATACGCAGTATTTT.